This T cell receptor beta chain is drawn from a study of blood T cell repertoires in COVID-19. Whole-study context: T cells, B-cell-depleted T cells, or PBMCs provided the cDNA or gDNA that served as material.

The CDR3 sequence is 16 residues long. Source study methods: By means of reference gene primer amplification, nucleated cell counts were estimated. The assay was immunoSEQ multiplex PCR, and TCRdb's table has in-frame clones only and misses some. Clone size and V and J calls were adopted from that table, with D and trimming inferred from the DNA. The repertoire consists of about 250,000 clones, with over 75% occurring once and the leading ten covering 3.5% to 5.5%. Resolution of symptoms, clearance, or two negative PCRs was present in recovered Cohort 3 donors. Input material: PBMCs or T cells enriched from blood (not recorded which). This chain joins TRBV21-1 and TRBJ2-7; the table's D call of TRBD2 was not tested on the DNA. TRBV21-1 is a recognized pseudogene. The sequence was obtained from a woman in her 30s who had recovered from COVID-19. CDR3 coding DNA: TGTGCCAGCAGGGGGTACGCAGTAAACTTTCCGGGGGAGCAGTACTTC. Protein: CASRGYAVNFPGEQYF.